This T cell receptor beta chain was sequenced in a study of human T cells and chemical hapten exposure (dated by TCRdb to the early 2020s). At the level of the whole study: For sensitization, 2% DPC in acetone was applied to a roughly 2 cm by roughly 2 cm area of upper inner arm skin. The mostly female patient cohort included alopecia areata with under or over 50% scalp involvement, alopecia totalis and alopecia universalis. Patch testing on the upper back used Finn chambers containing 0.01% DPC, with scoring done after 6 days according to International Contact Dermatitis Research Group standards. This study followed changes in the peripheral blood TCR repertoire in vivo during primary and secondary sensitization of alopecia patients to the hapten diphenylcyclopropenone (DPC). Blood was sampled from patients pre-sensitization (week 0) and at 2, 6 and about 24 weeks after DPC sensitization. Under 30 alopecia patients gave blood for TCR sequencing at one to four time points (pre-sensitization, 2, 6 and 24 weeks). Libraries were combined into a pool for sequencing, and differences in TCR yield between samples came mainly from small differences in library volumes within the pool. Weekly therapeutic DPC doses were additionally applied to the scalp of patients throughout the roughly 23-week study period. Summary of the overall study and its limitations: After repeated subsampling, changes were observed in the strength of the expansion versus patch-test correlation and in the threshold at which the correlation became significant. No change with DPC sensitization was found in the number of TCRs above 1 in 1000 frequency, and no evidence of global repertoire structure alterations was found. Expanded TCRs formed significantly more large CDR3 similarity clusters than pre-sensitization or healthy control sets, consistent with antigen-driven responses. Patch test score correlated positively with the number of PT1 expanded TCRs, reaching significance at thresholds 8, 16 and 32 but not at 4. Because every patient had alopecia, a presumed autoimmune disease, the patients' immune response might differ from that of healthy individuals.

The germline V gene (reference sequence) yields LNHDA for CDR1 and SQIVND for CDR2. The CDR3 numbers 15 residues from cysteine through phenylalanine. The entry retains the CDR3 DNA only, 45 bases that are in frame from base 1. V is cut by 4 bases and J by 7 bases, and the space between the germline ends is 17 bases. The method behind the library was RACE. Sequencing was performed on a NextSeq 500. Library preparation attached unique molecular identifiers to individual cDNA molecules for quantitative, reproducible TCR counting. Both TCR alpha and TCR beta chains were sequenced from each blood RNA sample. As for how the authors treated the data: Samples had a median of approximately 96,000 TCRs, with a range from roughly 23,224 to 700,000. V, J and CDR3 annotation of the TCR reads was carried out using the Decombinator software suite. Every sample was subsampled to the same number of TCRs (28,000) for the PS versus PT1 abundance plots. TCRs were defined as expanded if absent before sensitization and observed at least eight times at the 2-week time point. TCRdb reanalyzed the raw reads on its own, using fastp at Q25 for trimming and MiXCR for clone calling, and kept in-frame beta chains. Records with the same CDR3 protein are collapsed into one entry carrying the most frequent genes and DNA. The V and J calls come from TCRdb's annotation, not from the publication. Across this sample there are tens of thousands of distinct CDR3 sequences, with about 10% seen only once. 5% of the sample is in the top ten clones.

On this clonotype: The antigen this receptor binds is unknown. Base qualities were left out, and no much larger clone turns up one base away.

According to the study, the label for this sample's time point signals: patch test 2, 6 weeks after DPC sensitization. The treatment or condition label for this specimen denotes: therapeutic diphenylcyclopropenone sensitization with weekly scalp DPC. At each patch-test visit, blood was drawn before the patch test was applied. To be eligible, patients had to be aged 18 to 70, diagnosed with alopecia and judged suitable for DPC therapy, while pregnant patients were excluded. Unfractionated whole blood was collected in Tempus Blood RNA tubes, and total RNA was extracted from that blood. This clonotype was obtained from a woman aged 50 to 60 with alopecia areata. Some clones in this sample may be carry-over from other donors' samples. The sequence joins TRBV19 to TRBJ1-5; the D region possibly corresponds to TRBD1 (5 bases align). The source material was whole blood, sampled in connection with sensitization to the hapten diphenylcyclopropenone (DPC). The bases are TGTGCCAGTAGTACTCGATCTAAGAGGGGCCAGCCCCAGCATTTT. This codes for CASSTRSKRGQPQHF.